This T cell receptor (beta chain) was captured by sequencing in a study of regulatory T cells in long-lasting Graves disease. To make TCR beta libraries, researchers used iRepertoire HTBI primers and Arm-PCR of CDR3 regions. In TCRdb, the multiplex PCR reads were re-called with MiXCR into one record per CDR3 protein. The table shows about 460,000 distinct CDR3 sequences, with 14% occurring only once. Described time point: newly diagnosed GD, antithyroid drugs for less than 3 months. RNA isolated from PBMCs was used to make the TCR library. There are a few counts of this clonotype. These data are also associated with another study on T cells in Graves' hyperthyroidism and ophthalmopathy. That source adds: In the blood, most expanded thyroid clonotypes above 0.001 appeared as well.

The receptor's source is a woman in her fifties or sixties with Graves disease. Sample: peripheral blood mononuclear cells (PBMCs), taken at new diagnosis, from a patient treated with antithyroid drugs.

The CDR3 is CAWSVNRGRNTIYF. CDR3 sequence (DNA): TGTGCCTGGAGTGTAAACAGGGGCCGGAACACCATATATTTT. This chain connects TRBV30 to TRBJ1-3; 7 bases align to TRBD1. The germline CDR1 and CDR2 sequences are GTSNPN and SVGIG (reference sequence). V shed 0 bases, J shed 7 bases, and the junction held 6 bases outside the gene matches. The CDR3 runs 14 residues.